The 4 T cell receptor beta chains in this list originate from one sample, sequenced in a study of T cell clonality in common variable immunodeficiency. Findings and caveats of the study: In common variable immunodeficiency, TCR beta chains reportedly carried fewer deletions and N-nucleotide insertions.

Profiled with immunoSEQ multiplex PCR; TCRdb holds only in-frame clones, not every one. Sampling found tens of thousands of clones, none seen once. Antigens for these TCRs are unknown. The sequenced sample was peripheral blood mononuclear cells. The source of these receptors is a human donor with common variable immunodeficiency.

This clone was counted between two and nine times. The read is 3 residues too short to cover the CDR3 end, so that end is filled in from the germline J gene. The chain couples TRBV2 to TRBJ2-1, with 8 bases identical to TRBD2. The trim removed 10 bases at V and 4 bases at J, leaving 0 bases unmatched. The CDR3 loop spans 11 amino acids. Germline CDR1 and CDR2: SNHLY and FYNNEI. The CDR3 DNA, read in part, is TGTGCCACGGGGGGGTACAATGAG. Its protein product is CATGGYNE. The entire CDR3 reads CATGGYNEQFF.

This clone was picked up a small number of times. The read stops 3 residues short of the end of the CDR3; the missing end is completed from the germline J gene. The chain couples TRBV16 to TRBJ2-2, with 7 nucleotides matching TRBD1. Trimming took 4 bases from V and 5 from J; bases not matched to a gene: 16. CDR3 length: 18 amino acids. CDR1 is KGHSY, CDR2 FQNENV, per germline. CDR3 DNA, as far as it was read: TGTGCCAGCAGCCCCACTGTGGTAGCAGGGGGAGCGACCGGGGAG. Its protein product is CASSPTVVAGGATGE. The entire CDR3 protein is CASSPTVVAGGATGELFF.

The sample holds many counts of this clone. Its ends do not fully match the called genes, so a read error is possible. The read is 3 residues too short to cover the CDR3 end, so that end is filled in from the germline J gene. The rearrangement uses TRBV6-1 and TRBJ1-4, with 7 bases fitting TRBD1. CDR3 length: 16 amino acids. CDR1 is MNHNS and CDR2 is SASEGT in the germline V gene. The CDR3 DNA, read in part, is TGTGCCAGCAGTGCTAGGGACAGCTTCACTAGTGAAAAA. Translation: CASSARDSFTSEK. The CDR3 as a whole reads CASSARDSFTSEKLFF.

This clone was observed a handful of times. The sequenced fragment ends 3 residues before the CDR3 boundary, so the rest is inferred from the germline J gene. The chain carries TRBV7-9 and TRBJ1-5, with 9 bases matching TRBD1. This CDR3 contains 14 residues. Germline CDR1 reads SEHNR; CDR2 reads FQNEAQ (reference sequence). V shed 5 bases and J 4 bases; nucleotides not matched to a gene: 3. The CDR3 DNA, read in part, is TGTGCCAGCAGCCCTGGGACAGGGAATCAGCCC. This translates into CASSPGTGNQP. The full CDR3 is CASSPGTGNQPQHF.